Below are 25 T cell receptor beta chains sequenced from a single sample in a study of PD-L1 blockade in urothelial cancer. The time point was: pretreatment peripheral blood. Profiled with immunoSEQ multiplex PCR; TCRdb holds only in-frame clones, not every one. The data show some 50,000 clones, around 85% seen once. The sequences come from PBMCs, collected around atezolizumab (anti-PD-L1) treatment. Source of these receptors: a woman aged 55-69 years with urothelial cancer.

V gene TRBV6-1 combines with J gene TRBJ2-7; the match to TRBD2 covers 8 bases. The ends lost 3 bases at V and 3 bases at J; junction bases unmatched: 4. The CDR3 sequence is 14 residues long. The germline V gene encodes CDR1 MNHNS and CDR2 SASEGT. The CDR3 DNA reads as TGTGCCAGCAGTGATGCCGGGACTAGCTACGAGCAGTACTTC. The encoded protein is CASSDAGTSYEQYF.

The chain employs TRBV7-9 and TRBJ1-6; D is perhaps TRBD1 (6 bases). Germline CDR1 SEHNR, CDR2 FQNEAQ (reference sequence). The CDR3 consists of 14 residues. Trimming took off 5 bases at V and 7 bases at J, with 12 bases between the two ends. This CDR3 is CASSTVTGNSPLHF. In nucleotides, the CDR3 is TGTGCCAGCAGCACCGTTACAGGGAATTCACCCCTCCACTTT.

J is TRBJ1-4 and V is TRBV6-5; the match to TRBD1 covers 9 bases. The CDR3 consists of 15 residues. The V gene end was trimmed by 6 bases and the J gene end by 5 bases; junction bases not matched to a gene: 7. Germline CDR1 is MNHEY and CDR2 is SVGAGI. CDR3 coding DNA: TGTGCCAGCAGACCTCGGACAGGGGAAAATGAAAAACTGTTTTTT. This codes for CASRPRTGENEKLFF.

The chain uses TRBV4-3 and TRBJ2-1; TRBD2 agrees at 7 bases. Germline assignment: CDR1 LGHNA and CDR2 YSLEER. This CDR3 spans 16 amino acids. V shed 3 bases and J 5 bases; nucleotides not matched to a gene: 10. DNA of the CDR3: TGCGCCAGCAGCCACGACGGACTAGGAATCGACAATGAGCAGTTCTTC. Protein product: CASSHDGLGIDNEQFF.

V is TRBV19 and J is TRBJ2-4, with 8 bases aligning to TRBD2. This CDR3 is 15 amino acids long. Per the germline V gene, CDR1 is LNHDA and CDR2 is SQIVND (reference sequence). Trimming cost V 5 bases and J 8 bases; bases outside gene matches: 11. CDR3 nucleotide sequence: TGTGCCAGTAGTCCTAACTCGGGACTAGAGGACATTCAGTACTTC. Translation gives CASSPNSGLEDIQYF.

The chain joins TRBV10-3 to TRBJ1-1; TRBD1 matches 7 bases. Germline CDR1 ENHRY, CDR2 SYGVKD. The CDR3 sequence is 17 residues long. The V and J ends lost 0 bases and 2 bases, in that order; junction bases with no gene match: 9. The chain's CDR3 is CAISESLPGTANTEAFF. In DNA form, the CDR3 reads TGTGCCATCAGTGAGTCACTCCCCGGGACAGCAAACACTGAAGCTTTCTTT.

The chain links TRBV5-1 to TRBJ2-3; 11 bases match TRBD2. Germline V CDR1 and CDR2: SGHRS, YFSETQ. The CDR3 has 19 amino acids. The V and J ends lost 4 bases and 4 bases, in that order; junction bases with no gene match: 17. This CDR3 is CASSTGWPTSGSSADTQYF. The CDR3 DNA is TGCGCCAGCAGCACTGGCTGGCCTACTAGCGGGAGTTCGGCAGATACGCAGTATTTT.

The chain couples TRBV5-1 to TRBJ2-7; D remains unclear. This CDR3 contains 11 residues. Germline-derived CDR1 and CDR2 are SGHRS and YFSETQ. V was trimmed by 3 bases and J by 4 bases, leaving 5 bases between them. The CDR3 region has the DNA TGCGCCAGCAGCTCCGAGTACGAGCAGTACTTC. Its translation is CASSSEYEQYF.

This rearrangement joins TRBV18 to TRBJ2-1; 10 nucleotides align to TRBD2. Germline assignment: CDR1 KGHSH and CDR2 LQKENI. The CDR3 is 17 amino acids. The V segment lost 5 bases and the J segment 9 bases; nucleotides outside the gene matches: 16. The CDR3 DNA reads TGTGCCAGCTCAAAGCGGGAGGGAGCCTCAGGGGTCGGTGAGCAGTTCTTC. This encodes CASSKREGASGVGEQFF.

The genes are TRBV11-2 and TRBJ2-7; the D gene is possibly TRBD2 (6 bases). Trimming took 5 bases from V and 3 from J, leaving 14 bases between them. CDR3 length: 14 amino acids. CDR1 and CDR2 (germline): SGHAT, FQNNGV. The CDR3: CASSPIWGDYEQYF. The CDR3 DNA reads as TGTGCCAGCAGCCCCATTTGGGGGGACTACGAGCAGTACTTC.

The chain joins TRBV28 to TRBJ2-7; D is ambiguous. CDR1 is MDHEN, CDR2 SYDVKM, per germline. With 3 bases removed from V and 6 bases from J, the gap between germline ends came to 9 bases. The CDR3 extends over 12 amino acids. CDR3 protein: CASSLAELEQYF. The DNA of the CDR3 is TGTGCCAGCAGTTTGGCGGAGCTCGAGCAGTACTTC.

The rearrangement joins TRBV7-9 to TRBJ2-1; the D gene is possibly TRBD1 (6 bases). Germline CDR1 SEHNR, CDR2 FQNEAQ (reference sequence). The CDR3 extends over 15 amino acids. Trimming cost V 1 base and J 4 bases, with 11 bases left between them. CDR3 in DNA: TGTGCCAGCAGCTTAGGGGGACACTTTTACAATGAGCAGTTCTTC. Protein sequence: CASSLGGHFYNEQFF.

This chain links TRBV9 with TRBJ2-3; 8 bases align to TRBD2. The CDR3 runs 16 residues. Germline CDR1 is SGDLS and CDR2 is YYNGEE. The V segment lost 3 bases and the J segment 6 bases; nucleotides outside the gene matches: 12. CDR3: CASSGNSAGAGDTQYF. The DNA for the CDR3 is TGTGCCAGCAGCGGAAACTCAGCGGGGGCAGGGGATACGCAGTATTTT.

The rearrangement links TRBV7-3 to TRBJ2-3, with 13 bases aligning to TRBD2. The CDR3 covers 20 residues. Germline V gene lookup returns CDR1 SGHTA and CDR2 FQGTGA. V shed 6 bases, J shed 1 base, and the junction held 16 bases outside the gene matches. In DNA, the CDR3 is TGTGCCAGCAGTCGCTTTGGACTAGCGGGAGTCAACCTTGGCACAGATACGCAGTATTTT. This codes for CASSRFGLAGVNLGTDTQYF.

V and J are TRBV7-2 and TRBJ2-7, with 7 bases that match TRBD2. The junction had 8 bases not matched to a gene; V was cut back by 5 bases and J by 4 bases. Germline loops: CDR1 SGHTA, CDR2 FQGNSA. This CDR3 has 14 residues. DNA of the CDR3: TGTGCCAGCAGCCGACCGGGACTACAATACGAGCAGTACTTC. Translated, it gives CASSRPGLQYEQYF.

The sample holds one count of this clone. The rearrangement links TRBV5-4 to TRBJ2-5; TRBD1 agrees at 8 bases. V was clipped by 5 bases and J by 5 bases; unmatched bases: 2. Per germline, CDR1 SGHNT and CDR2 YYREEE (reference sequence). The CDR3 is 12 amino acids. CDR3 nucleotides: TGTGCCAGCAGGAGACAGGGGGAGACCCAGTACTTC. Translation: CASRRQGETQYF.

The chain joins TRBV12-5 to TRBJ2-1; 7 bases line up with TRBD1. The CDR3 is 13 residues long. Trimming cost V 0 bases and J 10 bases; bases outside gene matches: 3. CDR1 LGHNT and CDR2 FRNRAP come from the germline V gene. The CDR3, as DNA: TGTGCTAGTGGTTTGGTGACAGGGACCGAGCAGTTCTTC. It is translated as CASGLVTGTEQFF. Variable domain in full (rest from reference TRBV12-5 and TRBJ2-1): DARVTQTPRHKVTEMGQEVTMRCQPILGHNTVFWYRQTMMQGLELLAYFRNRAPLDDSGMPKDRFSAEMPDATLATLKIQPSEPRDSAVYFCASGLVTGTEQFFGPGTRLTVL.

This clone is hyperexpanded in the sample. The chain uses TRBV18 and TRBJ1-2; 7 bases are shared with TRBD1. Germline-derived CDR1 and CDR2 are KGHSH and LQKENI. Trimming removed 6 bases from V and 8 bases from J; junction bases left unmatched: 15. The CDR3 is 15 residues long. CDR3 bases: TGTGCCAGCTCTCAGGTCTCAGGGGACAGTTCCGGCTACACCTTC. This encodes CASSQVSGDSSGYTF.

This chain links TRBV6-1 with TRBJ2-5; TRBD2 matches at 8 bases. CDR1 and CDR2 (germline): MNHNS, SASEGT. CDR3 length: 13 residues. V shed 3 bases, J shed 5 bases, and the junction held 2 bases outside the gene matches. The DNA of the CDR3 is TGTGCCAGCAGTGATAGCGGGACGGAGACCCAGTACTTC. Protein product: CASSDSGTETQYF.

J is TRBJ1-2 and V is TRBV6-5; D is unclear. The CDR3 consists of 15 residues. Trimming cost V 6 bases and J 3 bases, with 17 bases left between them. Per the germline V gene, CDR1 is MNHEY and CDR2 is SVGAGI. The CDR3 nucleotides are TGTGCCAGCAGCCAACCTCGGGGAGCCGACTATGGCTACACCTTC. It is translated as CASSQPRGADYGYTF.

This sequence joins TRBV27 and TRBJ1-5; tentatively, D is TRBD1 (6 bases). This CDR3 has 15 residues. Germline CDR1 is MNHEY and CDR2 is SMNVEV (reference sequence). With 4 bases removed from V and 2 bases from J, the gap between germline ends came to 12 bases. CDR3 sequence reads: CASSSQGLGNQPQHF. As DNA, the CDR3 is TGTGCCAGCAGTTCACAGGGCTTGGGCAATCAGCCCCAGCATTTT.

V and J are TRBV6-5 and TRBJ2-2, with TRBD1 matching 7 bases. CDR1 MNHEY and CDR2 SVGAGI come from the germline V gene. The CDR3 sequence is 14 residues long. With V trimmed by 8 bases and J by 4 bases, 7 bases remained unmatched. The CDR3 region is CASDQGVGTGELFF. CDR3 DNA: TGTGCCAGCGATCAGGGGGTCGGCACCGGGGAGCTGTTTTTT.

In its sample, this clone was seen once. CDR3 nucleotide sequence: TGTGCCAGCAGTTACGAGGGATTTTTCGGTGAAGCTTTCTTT. It specifies CASSYEGFFGEAFF. The J gene is TRBJ1-1, the V gene TRBV6-5, with D unclear. V was shortened by 2 bases and J by 7 bases, with 14 bases between the two germline ends. The germline V gene encodes CDR1 MNHEY and CDR2 SVGAGI. The CDR3 is 14 amino acids.

The rearrangement uses TRBV10-3 and TRBJ2-5; D possibly corresponds to TRBD2 (6 bases). Trimming stripped 6 bases from V and 2 bases from J, with 13 bases between. The CDR3 is 14 residues long. CDR1 and CDR2 from the germline V gene are ENHRY and SYGVKD. CDR3 region: CAISGRDFQETQYF. The CDR3 DNA sequence: TGTGCCATCAGCGGCCGGGACTTTCAAGAGACCCAGTACTTC.

The V call is TRBV5-1, the J call TRBJ1-1; D may be TRBD1 (6 bases). Trimming shortened V by 4 bases and J by 0 bases, and 22 bases separated the two germline ends. The CDR3 contains 18 residues. Looked up from germline, CDR1 is SGHRS and CDR2 is YFSETQ. CDR3 in amino acids: CASSPKRQTGPLNTEAFF. The DNA of the CDR3 is TGCGCCAGCAGCCCTAAAAGGCAGACAGGACCACTGAACACTGAAGCTTTCTTT.